The TCR beta chain under discussion was sequenced for a study of regulatory T cells in long-lasting Graves disease. Across the whole study: Persistent cases took antithyroid drugs over 5 years and stayed TSH receptor antibody positive. Findings of the study overall: New patients shared approximately 970 public clonotypes, and persistent patients shared more, with 2,500 to 3,000. Favored usage of TRBV28, TRBJ1-2 and TRBJ2-5 was recorded in persistent disease.

Trimming cost V 7 bases and J 0 bases, with 15 bases left between them. Looked up from germline, CDR1 is SEHNR and CDR2 is FQNEAQ (reference sequence). The CDR3 contains 15 residues. Time point here: persistent/refractory GD, antithyroid drugs over 5 years with positive TRAb. Construction of the TCR library relied on RNA isolated from PBMCs. Each patient gave around 8.1 milliliters of EDTA-anticoagulated peripheral blood. This clonotype has only a few counts. Antigen unknown. Construction of the TCR beta libraries employed iRepertoire HTBI primers in conjunction with Arm-PCR of CDR3 regions. TCRdb independently ran MiXCR on the multiplex PCR reads; one entry per CDR3 protein. The repertoire holds fewer than 450,000 distinct CDR3 sequences, with around 21% as singletons.

The input for sequencing was peripheral blood mononuclear cells (PBMCs), taken when the disease was refractory, from a patient treated with antithyroid drugs. This receptor was identified in a female donor with Graves disease. The J gene is TRBJ1-2, the V gene TRBV7-9; the D gene is possibly TRBD1 (5 bases). The CDR3 region has the DNA TGTGCCAGCAACCCAACAGGTTTAGCTAACTATGGCTACACCTTC. The encoded protein is CASNPTGLANYGYTF.